At least ten counts were recorded for the clone carrying this T cell receptor beta chain. Its antigen is unidentified. Individually, cDNA molecules had unique molecular identifiers attached to them. Using its own MiXCR run on the 5' RACE reads, TCRdb lists one record per CDR3 protein. This table has approximately 76,000 distinct CDR3 sequences, around an eighth appearing once. Per germline, CDR1 SGDLS and CDR2 YYNGEE. V lost 3 bases, J lost 5 bases, and 12 bases lay in between. The CDR3 is made up of 14 amino acids. These data come from a study of early T cells in non-severe SARS-CoV-2 infection. Study results and caveats: Matching with VDJdb favored anti-spike CD8 responses (missing private and CD4 specificities).

This receptor was obtained from an adult who was a healthcare worker with PCR-confirmed SARS-CoV-2 infection or an uninfected control (not recorded which). Material for sequencing was whole blood. The chain carries TRBV9 and TRBJ1-5, with D hard to call. The CDR3 DNA sequence: TGTGCCAGCAGCGGCCCCGAAGGAGATCAGCCCCAGCATTTT. Translating gives CASSGPEGDQPQHF.